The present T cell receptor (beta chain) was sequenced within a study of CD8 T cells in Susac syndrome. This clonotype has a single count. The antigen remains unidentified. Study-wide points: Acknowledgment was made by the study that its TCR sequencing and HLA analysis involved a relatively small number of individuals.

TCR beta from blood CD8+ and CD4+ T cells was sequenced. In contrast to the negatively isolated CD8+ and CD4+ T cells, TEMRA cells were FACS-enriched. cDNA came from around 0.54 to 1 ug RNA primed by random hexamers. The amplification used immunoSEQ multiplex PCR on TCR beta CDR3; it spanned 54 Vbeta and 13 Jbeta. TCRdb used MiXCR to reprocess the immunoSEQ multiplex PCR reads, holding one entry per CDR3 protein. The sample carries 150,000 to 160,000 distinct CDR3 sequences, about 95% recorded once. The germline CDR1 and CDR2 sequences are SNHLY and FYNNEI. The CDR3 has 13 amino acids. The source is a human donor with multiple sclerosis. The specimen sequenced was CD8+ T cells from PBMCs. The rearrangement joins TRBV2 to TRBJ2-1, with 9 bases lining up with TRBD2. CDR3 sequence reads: CSGLAGSYNEQFF. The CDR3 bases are TGTTCCGGGCTAGCGGGGTCGTACAATGAGCAGTTCTTC.